One sample yielded the 22 T cell receptor beta chains listed below, sequenced in a study of blood T cells in healthy people across ages. Together with a sample-barcoded 5' primer, a J-beta primer mix was included in a second PCR lasting roughly 6 to 12 cycles. TCRdb reprocessed the 5' RACE reads with MiXCR, giving one entry per CDR3 protein. The table records 1.5 million to 2 million distinct CDR3 sequences, roughly 30% of them present only once. The specimen sequenced was blood. The source is a woman aged 25 to 39 in good health.

This clonotype was counted at least ten times. The chain recombines TRBV7-9 with TRBJ1-1; D might be TRBD1 (6 bases). Germline CDR1 is SEHNR and CDR2 is FQNEAQ (reference sequence). Trimming stripped 5 bases from V and 4 bases from J, with 20 bases between. The CDR3 covers 16 residues. The CDR3 DNA reads as TGTGCCAGCAGCGTCCGCATGACAGGAGGGATCACTGAAGCTTTCTTT. As protein: CASSVRMTGGITEAFF.

This clonotype was seen at least ten times. The V call is TRBV4-1, the J call TRBJ1-2, with D perhaps TRBD1 (5 bases). V lost 6 bases, J lost 11 bases, and 13 bases lay in between. The germline gives CDR1 MGHRA, CDR2 YSYEKL. This CDR3 is built from 11 residues. CDR3 nucleotide sequence: TGCGCCAGCAGGGACTACAGGAGATACACCTTC. The encoded protein is CASRDYRRYTF.

V and J are TRBV6-5 and TRBJ2-7; 10 bases fit TRBD2. The junction had 11 bases not matched to a gene; V was cut back by 4 bases and J by 2 bases. Per the germline V gene, CDR1 is MNHEY and CDR2 is SVGAGI. The CDR3 runs to 17 residues. DNA of the CDR3: TGTGCCAGCAGTTCCCTCCCGGGACTAGCGCCGACCTACGAGCAGTACTTC. It translates to CASSSLPGLAPTYEQYF.

The V call is TRBV9, the J call TRBJ1-1; maybe TRBD1 (5 bases). The CDR3 contains 18 residues. CDR1 and CDR2 (germline): SGDLS, YYNGEE. Trimming pared 0 bases from V and 1 base from J, leaving 19 bases between. CDR3 residues: CASSVGGDSAFRNTEAFF. The CDR3 region has the DNA TGTGCCAGCAGCGTAGGAGGGGATTCGGCGTTTCGGAACACTGAAGCTTTCTTT.

This clonotype has ten or more counts. The gene calls are TRBV29-1 and TRBJ2-7; D is uncertain. Germline V gives CDR1 SQVTM, CDR2 ANQGSEA. This CDR3 region has 14 residues. V was trimmed by 4 bases and J by 6 bases, leaving 19 bases between them. The chain's CDR3 is CSVVAGDSSGEQYF. CDR3 DNA sequence: TGCAGCGTTGTGGCAGGCGACTCCTCCGGCGAGCAGTACTTC.

This clonotype was seen only once. V usage is TRBV20-1 and J usage is TRBJ2-7, with 9 nucleotides matching TRBD2. CDR3 length: 15 amino acids. Trimming cost V 2 bases and J 4 bases; bases outside gene matches: 9. Germline CDR1 reads DFQATT; CDR2 reads SNEGSKA (reference sequence). CDR3 in DNA: TGCAGTGCTAGATCAGGACTAGCGAACCCTTACGAGCAGTACTTC. Translated, it gives CSARSGLANPYEQYF.

As for this clonotype: Germline is not matched at one junction end, which may reflect a read error. V gene TRBV6-5 combines with J gene TRBJ2-1, with D unclear. CDR1 is MNHEY, CDR2 SVGAGI, per germline. CDR3 length equals 16 residues. The CDR3 here is CASSYSASSSHNEQFF. The CDR3 DNA follows: TGTGCCAGCAGTTACTCGGCGAGTAGCTCCCACAATGAGCAGTTCTTC.

The chain employs TRBV30 and TRBJ2-1, with D tentatively TRBD2 (6 bases). This CDR3 spans 15 amino acids. Per germline, CDR1 GTSNPN and CDR2 SVGIG (reference sequence). V shed 5 bases and J shed 8 bases, with 22 bases lying between them. The CDR3 reads CAWVPWGDSKDEQFF. The DNA of the CDR3 is TGTGCCTGGGTCCCATGGGGGGACTCCAAGGATGAGCAGTTCTTC.

This clonotype was recorded a few times. The chain couples TRBV20-1 to TRBJ2-5, with 8 bases aligning to TRBD1. CDR1 is DFQATT and CDR2 is SNEGSKA in the germline V gene (reference sequence). The CDR3 is made up of 16 amino acids. V was clipped by 3 bases and J by 2 bases; unmatched bases: 11. CDR3 residues: CSARPGRDRGQETQYF. In DNA, the CDR3 is TGCAGTGCTAGGCCCGGCCGAGACAGGGGACAAGAGACCCAGTACTTC.

Regarding this clonotype: This CDR3 fails to terminate in the conserved phenylalanine or tryptophan, so it likely reflects a read error. The V gene is TRBV20-1, the J gene TRBJ2-1; no clear D. The ends were cut back, 3 bases at V and 1 base at J, with 13 bases in the middle. The CDR3 totals 15 residues. Per the germline V gene, CDR1 is DFQATT and CDR2 is SNEGSKA (reference sequence). CDR3 residues: CSARVYGASYNEQFC. The DNA for the CDR3 is TGCAGTGCTAGGGTATACGGCGCTTCCTACAATGAGCAGTTCTGC.

This chain connects TRBV5-1 to TRBJ2-7; D unclear. V was clipped by 3 bases and J by 3 bases, with 19 bases between them. The germline V gene encodes CDR1 SGHRS and CDR2 YFSETQ. The CDR3 spans 16 residues. For the CDR3, the DNA is TGCGCCAGCAGCTGGGATACGACACTCGACTTCTACGAGCAGTACTTC. It codes for CASSWDTTLDFYEQYF.

Remarks on this clonotype: Mismatch with germline at one junction end may stem from a read error. The chain combines TRBV11-2 with TRBJ2-6, with D perhaps TRBD2 (6 bases). Germline CDR1 and CDR2: SGHAT and FQNNGV. This CDR3 has 18 amino acids. CDR3 protein: CASTSLRRDRSGANVRTF. The CDR3 nucleotides are TGTGCCAGCACCAGCCTCCGGCGGGACCGCTCTGGGGCCAACGTCCGGACTTTC.

V gene TRBV4-1 combines with J gene TRBJ2-5; D is ambiguous. The J call may not be correct, given that the DNA end is closer to TRBJ2-7. CDR1 MGHRA and CDR2 YSYEKL come from the germline V gene. The CDR3 loop spans 17 amino acids. The CDR3 reads CASSPRFTSSKTYEQYF. The CDR3 region has the DNA TGCGCCAGCAGCCCCCGCTTCACATCTTCAAAAACCTACGAGCAGTACTTC.

This clonotype was recorded a few times. This chain connects TRBV28 to TRBJ2-3, with D possibly being TRBD2 (6 bases). The germline V gene encodes CDR1 MDHEN and CDR2 SYDVKM. The CDR3 is made up of 17 amino acids. Trimming left V 5 bases short and J 0 bases short, with 18 bases between. The CDR3 sequence is CASSLGDLRPSTDTQYF. CDR3 bases: TGTGCCAGCAGTCTCGGGGACTTGCGACCTAGCACAGATACGCAGTATTTT.

This clonotype came up a few times. V is TRBV20-1 and J is TRBJ2-5, with D hard to call. Trimming took 6 bases from V and 1 from J, leaving 12 bases between them. Germline CDR1 DFQATT, CDR2 SNEGSKA (reference sequence). CDR3 length: 13 residues. In nucleotides, the CDR3 is TGCAGTGCCGAAGAAAGGGCCCAAGAGACCCAGTACTTC. Translation: CSAEERAQETQYF.

In this sample, this clonotype turned up a few times. This chain joins TRBV7-9 and TRBJ2-1, with 8 bases identical to TRBD1. The V gene's germline CDR1 is SEHNR and CDR2 FQNEAQ (reference sequence). This CDR3 region has 16 residues. The junction had 13 bases not matched to a gene; V was cut back by 5 bases and J by 7 bases. In DNA, the CDR3 is TGTGCCAGCAGCCGAGGACAGGGTTTTAGTGAGAATGAGCAGTTCTTC. This sequence encodes CASSRGQGFSENEQFF.

This clonotype occurred a few times. The V call is TRBV20-1, the J call TRBJ1-1, with 10 bases matching TRBD1. Germline CDR1 and CDR2: DFQATT and SNEGSKA (reference sequence). This CDR3 has 18 amino acids. The J segment lost 0 bases and the V segment lost 0 bases, leaving 10 bases of the junction unmatched. CDR3 nucleotides: TGCAGTGCTAGAGACCCAGGGACAGGGGTCATCATGAACACTGAAGCTTTCTTT. Translation: CSARDPGTGVIMNTEAFF.

The rearrangement joins TRBV20-1 to TRBJ1-2; tentatively, D is TRBD1 (6 bases). The germline V gene has CDR1 DFQATT and CDR2 SNEGSKA (reference sequence). V was pared by 0 bases and J by 7 bases, with 15 bases between. The CDR3 spans 14 residues. The CDR3 nucleotides read TGCAGTGCTAGAGATCGCCGGGGGCTAGGTGGCTACACCTTC. Encoded protein: CSARDRRGLGGYTF.

This clonotype was seen a handful of times. The rearrangement uses TRBV27 and TRBJ2-1, with D maybe TRBD2 (6 bases). V was trimmed by 2 bases and J by 2 bases, leaving 10 bases between them. The CDR3 extends over 15 amino acids. Germline values: CDR1 MNHEY, CDR2 SMNVEV (reference sequence). The CDR3 DNA reads TGTGCCAGCAGTTTAAGGCTAGCGCCCTACAATGAGCAGTTCTTC. It encodes CASSLRLAPYNEQFF.

This clonotype occurred a few times. This chain uses TRBV5-5 with TRBJ2-3; maybe TRBD1 (6 bases). V lost 2 bases to trimming and J lost 0 bases, with 13 bases between them. Germline lookup yields CDR1 SGHKS and CDR2 YYEKEE (reference sequence). The CDR3 sequence is 16 residues long. Here the CDR3 reads CASSLRYRESTDTQYF. CDR3 coding DNA: TGTGCCAGCAGCTTAAGATACAGGGAGAGCACAGATACGCAGTATTTT.

This clonotype was picked up a small number of times. V is TRBV7-3 and J is TRBJ2-1; the match to TRBD1 covers 9 bases. Germline CDR1 SGHTA, CDR2 FQGTGA. Trimming at V came to 5 bases and at J to 6 bases, leaving 8 bases not matched to a gene. This CDR3 spans 15 amino acids. CDR3 residues: CASSPTGGAVNEQFF. DNA of the CDR3: TGTGCCAGCAGCCCTACAGGGGGCGCCGTCAATGAGCAGTTCTTC.

Only a few counts were recorded for this clonotype. J is TRBJ1-5 and V is TRBV12-3 or TRBV12-4, with 7 bases lining up with TRBD1. This CDR3 spans 14 amino acids. Unmatched junction bases numbered 8, after V lost 8 bases and J lost 4 bases. The CDR3 reads CASGQGTVNQPQHF. The CDR3 bases are TGTGCCAGCGGACAAGGGACAGTAAATCAGCCCCAGCATTTT.